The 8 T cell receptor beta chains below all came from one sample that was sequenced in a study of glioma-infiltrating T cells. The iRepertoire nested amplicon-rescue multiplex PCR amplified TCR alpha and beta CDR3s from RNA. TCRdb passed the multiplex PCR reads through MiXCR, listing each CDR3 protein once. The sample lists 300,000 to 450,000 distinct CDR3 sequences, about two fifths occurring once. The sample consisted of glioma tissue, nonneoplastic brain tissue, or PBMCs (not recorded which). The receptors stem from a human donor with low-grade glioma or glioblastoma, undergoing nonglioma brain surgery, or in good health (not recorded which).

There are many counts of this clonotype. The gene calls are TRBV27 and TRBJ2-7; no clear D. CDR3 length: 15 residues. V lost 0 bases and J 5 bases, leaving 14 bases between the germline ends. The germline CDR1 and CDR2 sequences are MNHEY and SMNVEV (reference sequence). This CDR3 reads CASSLSGLSNHEQYF. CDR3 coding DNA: TGTGCCAGCAGTTTATCTGGCCTGAGCAATCACGAGCAGTACTTC.

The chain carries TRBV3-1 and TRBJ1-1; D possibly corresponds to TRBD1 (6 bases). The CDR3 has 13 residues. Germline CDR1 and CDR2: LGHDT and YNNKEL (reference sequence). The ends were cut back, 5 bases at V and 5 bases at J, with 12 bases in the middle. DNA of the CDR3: TGTGCCAGCAGCTTAATAGGGGGGACTGAAGCTTTCTTT. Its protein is CASSLIGGTEAFF.

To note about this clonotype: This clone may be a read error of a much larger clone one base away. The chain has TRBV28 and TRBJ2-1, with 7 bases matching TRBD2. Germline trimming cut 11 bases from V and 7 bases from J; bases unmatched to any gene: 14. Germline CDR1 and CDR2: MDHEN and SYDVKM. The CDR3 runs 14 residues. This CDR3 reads CAGNPRRGGNEQFF. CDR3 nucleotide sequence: TGTGCCGGCAACCCACGTAGGGGAGGGAATGAGCAGTTCTTC.

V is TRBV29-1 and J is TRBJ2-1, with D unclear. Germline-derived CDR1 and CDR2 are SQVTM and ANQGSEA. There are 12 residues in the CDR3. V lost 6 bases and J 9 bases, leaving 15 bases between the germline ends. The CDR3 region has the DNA TGCAGCGTCCTAACTACCTCCGCTGAGCAGTTCTTC. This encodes CSVLTTSAEQFF.

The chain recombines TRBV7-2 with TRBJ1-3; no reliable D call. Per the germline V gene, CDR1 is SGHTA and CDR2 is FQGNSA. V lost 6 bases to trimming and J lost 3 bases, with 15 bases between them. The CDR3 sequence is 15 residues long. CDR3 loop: CASSPGREYGNTIYF. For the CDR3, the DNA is TGTGCCAGCAGTCCTGGGCGGGAATATGGAAACACCATATATTTT. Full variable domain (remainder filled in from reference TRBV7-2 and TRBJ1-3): GAGVSQSPSNKVTEKGKDVELRCDPISGHTALYWYRQSLGQGLEFLIYFQGNSAPDKSGLPSDRFSAERTGGSVSTLTIQRTQQEDSAVYLCASSPGREYGNTIYFGEGSWLTVV.

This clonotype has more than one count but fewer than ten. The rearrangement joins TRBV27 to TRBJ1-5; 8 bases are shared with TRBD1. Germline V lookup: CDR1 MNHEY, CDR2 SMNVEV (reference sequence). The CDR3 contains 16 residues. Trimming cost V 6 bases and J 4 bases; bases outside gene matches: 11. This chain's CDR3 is CASSSDGDRRNQPQHF. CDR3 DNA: TGTGCCAGCAGCTCCGACGGGGACAGGAGGAATCAGCCCCAGCATTTT.

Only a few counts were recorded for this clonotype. Here the CDR3 DNA reads TGTGCCAGTAGTTGGGCGGGAGGCAACACCTACGAGCAGTACTTC. This translates into CASSWAGGNTYEQYF. The gene calls are TRBV19 and TRBJ2-7; 8 positions agree with TRBD2. CDR3 size: 15 residues. Germline assignment: CDR1 LNHDA and CDR2 SQIVND (reference sequence). The junction had 8 bases not matched to a gene; V was cut back by 5 bases and J by 2 bases. Full variable domain (rest looked up from reference TRBV19 and TRBJ2-7): DGGITQSPKYLFRKEGQNVTLSCEQNLNHDAMYWYRQDPGQGLRLIYYSQIVNDFQKGDIAEGYSVSREKKESFPLTVTSAQKNPTAFYLCASSWAGGNTYEQYFGPGTRLTVT.

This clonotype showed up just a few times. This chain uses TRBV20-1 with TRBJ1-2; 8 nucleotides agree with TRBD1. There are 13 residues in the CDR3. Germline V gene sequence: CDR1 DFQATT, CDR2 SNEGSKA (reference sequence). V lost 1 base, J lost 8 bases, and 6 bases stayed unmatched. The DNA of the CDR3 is TGCAGTGCTAGAGCCCAGGGGGCTGAGGGCTACACCTTC. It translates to CSARAQGAEGYTF.